The 3 T cell receptor beta chains reported below all come from one sample, sequenced in a study of control samples from healthy donors and cancer patients. The data were produced by immunoSEQ multiplex PCR, yet TCRdb's version contains in-frame clones alone and is incomplete. In the table there are tens of thousands of clones, 65% to 90% of which are singletons. Sequencing was carried out using PBMCs. These receptors were collected from a woman aged 45-65 years with lung cancer.

The chain combines TRBV11-2 with TRBJ2-5; D uncertain. The germline V gene has CDR1 SGHAT and CDR2 FQNNGV. Between the trimmed V and J ends, which lost 2 bases and 5 bases, there was a span of 12 bases. The CDR3 runs 14 residues. The CDR3 DNA reads as TGTGCCAGCAGCTTATATAAAAAACCGGAGACCCAGTACTTC. Its translation: CASSLYKKPETQYF.

The chain employs TRBV5-5 and TRBJ2-7; no reliable D call. The V gene lost 0 bases and the J gene lost 1 base, with 8 bases spanning the gap. The CDR3 runs to 14 residues. Per germline, CDR1 SGHKS and CDR2 YYEKEE (reference sequence). The CDR3 DNA sequence: TGTGCCAGCAGCTTGGAGGACGGTTCCTACGAGCAGTACTTC. Protein product: CASSLEDGSYEQYF.

This clone was found once. V gene TRBV6-6 combines with J gene TRBJ2-7, with D unresolved. This CDR3 region has 11 residues. CDR1 is MNHNY, CDR2 SVGAGI, per germline (reference sequence). Trimming took off 7 bases at V and 5 bases at J, with 9 bases between the two ends. CDR3 loop: CASTSGDEQYF. The CDR3 nucleotides are TGTGCCAGCACTTCCGGAGACGAGCAGTACTTC.